This entry lists 9 T cell receptor beta chains sequenced from one sample in a study of Ad26.COV2.S vaccination and SARS-CoV-2 variants. Assay used: immunoSEQ multiplex PCR; TCRdb lists only in-frame clones, some missing. The data contain over 300,000 clones, around four fifths of them singletons. Described treatment: about 20 received Ad26.COV2.S at low or high dose, single or two shots; about five received placebo; per-sample allocation not given. Sample collection was performed on day 63 after the first vaccine or placebo injection. Sequences were derived from peripheral blood, sampled in a trial of Ad26.COV2.S vaccine versus placebo. The receptors here all came from a person between 18 and 65 years old who received the Ad26.COV2.S COVID-19 vaccine or a placebo.

V is TRBV19 and J is TRBJ2-7; 10 bases agree with TRBD2. CDR3 length: 15 residues. Germline V lookup: CDR1 LNHDA, CDR2 SQIVND (reference sequence). The V and J ends lost 5 bases and 2 bases, in that order; junction bases with no gene match: 6. CDR3 DNA sequence: TGTGCCAGTAGTGTTTTAGCGGGAGGCGCCTACGAGCAGTACTTC. Translated: CASSVLAGGAYEQYF.

The chain couples TRBV11-2 to TRBJ1-2; unclear D gene. V was cut by 0 bases and J by 8 bases, with 13 bases left in between. The CDR3 loop spans 14 amino acids. Germline V gives CDR1 SGHAT, CDR2 FQNNGV. CDR3 sequence: CASSLEHRAQGYTF. The CDR3 DNA reads as TGTGCCAGCAGCTTAGAGCATCGGGCTCAGGGCTACACCTTC.

The chain is built from TRBV5-6 and TRBJ2-7; D perhaps matches TRBD1 (7 bases). V dropped 3 bases and J dropped 5 bases, with 12 bases sitting between them. This CDR3 region has 13 residues. Germline V gives CDR1 SGHDT, CDR2 YYEEEE. The CDR3 protein is CASSWGRGDEQYF. The CDR3 coding sequence is TGTGCCAGCAGCTGGGGCAGGGGGGACGAGCAGTACTTC.

The chain recombines TRBV6-2 or TRBV6-3 with TRBJ1-1; D uncertain. Trimming removed 2 bases from V and 3 bases from J, with 10 bases in between. Germline V gives CDR1 MNHEY, CDR2 SVGEGT. The CDR3 totals 14 residues. CDR3 sequence: CASSYGGPHTEAFF. In nucleotides, the CDR3 is TGTGCCAGCAGTTACGGAGGGCCACACACTGAAGCTTTCTTT.

This clone was picked up one time. The V and J genes are TRBV11-2 and TRBJ2-2; D is uncertain. Germline V CDR1 and CDR2: SGHAT, FQNNGV. This CDR3 is 13 amino acids long. Trimming removed 1 base from V and 6 bases from J, with 6 bases in between. CDR3 DNA sequence: TGTGCCAGCAGCTTAGCAAGGGCCGGGGAGCTGTTTTTT. Its translation is CASSLARAGELFF.

The gene calls are TRBV4-1 and TRBJ2-7; 7 nucleotides align to TRBD1. This CDR3 has 17 amino acids. With 2 bases clipped from V and 4 bases from J, the junction kept 14 bases outside the gene matches. Looked up from germline, CDR1 is MGHRA and CDR2 is YSYEKL. The CDR3 loop reads CASSQRTGQMTWYEQYF. DNA of the CDR3: TGCGCCAGCAGCCAACGCACGGGACAGATGACCTGGTACGAGCAGTACTTC.

Only one count was recorded for this clone. The genes are TRBV11-3 and TRBJ2-1, with TRBD1 as a possible D gene (6 bases). The CDR3 loop spans 18 amino acids. V was pared by 3 bases and J by 4 bases, with 22 bases between. CDR1 SGHNT and CDR2 YENEEA come from the germline V gene. CDR3 residues: CASSFGGLLRGGYNEQFF. For the CDR3, the DNA is TGTGCCAGCAGCTTTGGGGGCCTTCTCAGGGGTGGGTACAATGAGCAGTTCTTC.

The chain is built from TRBV24-1 and TRBJ2-2; D possibly uses TRBD1 or TRBD2 (5 bases each). The CDR3 extends over 16 amino acids. Trimming shortened V by 5 bases and J by 2 bases, and 14 bases separated the two germline ends. Germline V gives CDR1 KGHDR, CDR2 SFDVKD. The chain's CDR3 is CATSGPGRRNTGELFF. The CDR3 nucleotides read TGTGCCACCAGTGGTCCGGGACGGCGAAACACCGGGGAGCTGTTTTTT.

The DNA of the CDR3 is TGTGCCATCAGTGAGCCGGACAGGGTTGCCTACAATGAGCAGTTCTTC. It codes for CAISEPDRVAYNEQFF. The chain links TRBV10-3 to TRBJ2-1, with 8 nucleotides matching TRBD1. From germline, CDR1 is ENHRY and CDR2 SYGVKD. This CDR3 spans 16 amino acids. The J segment lost 2 bases and the V segment lost 2 bases, leaving 5 bases of the junction unmatched.